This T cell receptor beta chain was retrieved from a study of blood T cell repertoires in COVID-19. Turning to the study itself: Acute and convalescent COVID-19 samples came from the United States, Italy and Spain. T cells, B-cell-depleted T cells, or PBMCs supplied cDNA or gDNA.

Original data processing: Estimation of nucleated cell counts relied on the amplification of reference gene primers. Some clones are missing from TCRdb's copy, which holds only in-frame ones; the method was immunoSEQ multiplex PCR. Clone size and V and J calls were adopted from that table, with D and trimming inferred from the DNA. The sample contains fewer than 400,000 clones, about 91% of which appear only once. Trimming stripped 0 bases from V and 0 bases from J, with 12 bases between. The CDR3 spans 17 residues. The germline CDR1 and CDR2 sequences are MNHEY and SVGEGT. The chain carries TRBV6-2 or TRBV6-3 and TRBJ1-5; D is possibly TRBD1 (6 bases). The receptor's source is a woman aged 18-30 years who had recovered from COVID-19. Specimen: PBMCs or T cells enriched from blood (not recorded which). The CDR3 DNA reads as TGTGCCAGCAGTTACTCGAAAGGGGGACATAGCAATCAGCCCCAGCATTTT. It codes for CASSYSKGGHSNQPQHF.